A single T cell receptor beta chain is shown here with its context. The data stem from a study of blood T cell repertoires in COVID-19. Study-level background: Whether acute or convalescent, the COVID-19 samples came from the United States, Italy and Spain. Sample material is recorded as cDNA or gDNA derived from T cells, B-cell-depleted T cells, or PBMCs.

Participants had their cohort set by participant-reported clinical history. CDR3 length: 15 residues. V gave up 3 bases and J gave up 3 bases, with 12 bases separating them. From germline, CDR1 is MDHEN and CDR2 SYDVKM. Per the authors' pipeline: Researchers report that nucleated cell counts were estimated from reference gene primer amplification. Method: immunoSEQ multiplex PCR; TCRdb's copy keeps in-frame clones and lacks some. V and J calls and clone size are copied from that table; D and trimming were computed from the DNA. The table lists approximately 300,000 clones, 89% of them singletons, with more than 9% in the top ten.

The chain uses TRBV28 and TRBJ1-5, with D tentatively TRBD1 (6 bases). Sequencing was done on a sample of PBMCs or T cells enriched from blood (not recorded which). The TCR originated in a woman in her twenties or thirties who had recovered from COVID-19. The CDR3 spells CASSLGGRDNQPQHF. CDR3 nucleotide sequence: TGTGCCAGCAGTTTGGGGGGGCGGGACAATCAGCCCCAGCATTTT. The full variable domain, completed using reference TRBV28 and TRBJ1-5, is DVKVTQSSRYLVKRTGEKVFLECVQDMDHENMFWYRQDPGLGLRLIYFSYDVKMKEKGDIPEGYSVSREKKERFSLILESASTNQTSMYLCASSLGGRDNQPQHFGDGTRLSIL.